This is a list of T cell receptor beta chains from one sample in a study of blood T cell repertoires in COVID-19. Generated by immunoSEQ multiplex PCR, the TCRdb table keeps only in-frame clones and is missing some. The sample consists of about 340,000 clones, 88% of them appearing once. Sequenced sample: peripheral blood. Receptors were obtained from a woman aged 70-85 years with COVID-19, enrolled during active disease. CDR3s include the opening cysteine and the closing phenylalanine or tryptophan. Each record gives: D gene, J gene, clone size, V gene, CDR3 protein, CDR3 DNA. The D gene is left open where the match is weak. A clone size is listed for some rows: how often the clone was seen (once, few, many), or a class if it is expanded.

TRBD1 TRBJ1-1 NA TRBV12-3/TRBV12-4 CASSKGTVTEAFF TGTGCCAGCAGTAAAGGGACAGTTACTGAAGCTTTCTTT
NA TRBJ1-6 NA TRBV28 CASSLWERVNSPLHF TGTGCCAGCAGTTTGTGGGAGAGGGTGAATTCACCCCTCCACTTT
NA TRBJ2-2 NA TRBV5-1 CASSPEGATGELFF TGCGCCAGCAGCCCGGAGGGGGCGACCGGGGAGCTGTTTTTT
NA TRBJ1-4 NA TRBV7-9 CASSPPGGATNEKLFF TGTGCCAGCAGCCCCCCCGGCGGGGCAACTAATGAAAAACTGTTTTTT
TRBD1 TRBJ1-3 NA TRBV27 CPRDRGCGNTIYF TGTCCAAGGGACAGGGGTTGCGGAAACACCATATATTTT
NA TRBJ1-6 NA TRBV5-1 CASSLDRSAGNSPLHF TGCGCCAGCAGCTTGGACAGGTCCGCGGGAAATTCACCCCTCCACTTT
NA TRBJ1-2 NA TRBV24-1 CATSAWSYGYTF TGTGCCACCAGTGCTTGGAGCTATGGCTACACCTTC
TRBD1 TRBJ2-7 NA TRBV28 CASSVRQGAQGAYEQYF TGTGCCAGCAGTGTACGACAGGGGGCGCAAGGGGCCTACGAGCAGTACTTC
NA TRBJ1-5 once TRBV2 CASSEAGFSGQPQHF TGTGCCAGCAGTGAGGCAGGGTTCTCCGGTCAGCCCCAGCATTTT
TRBD1 TRBJ2-1 NA TRBV5-1 CASSPGTGSYNEQFF TGCGCCAGCAGTCCTGGGACAGGAAGCTACAATGAGCAGTTCTTC
NA TRBJ2-3 NA TRBV7-7 CASSPLGGPGDTQYF TGTGCCAGCAGCCCGCTGGGGGGGCCCGGAGATACGCAGTATTTT
TRBD2 TRBJ2-7 NA TRBV19 CASSTPGGRSSYEQYF TGTGCCAGTAGTACCCCGGGGGGGCGGAGCTCCTACGAGCAGTACTTC
TRBD1 TRBJ1-2 NA TRBV24-1 CATSDRSTGNGYTF TGTGCCACCAGTGATCGCTCGACAGGGAATGGCTACACCTTC
TRBD1 TRBJ1-1 once TRBV6-5 CASSRGPGTEAFF TGTGCCAGCAGCAGGGGGCCGGGGACTGAAGCTTTCTTT
NA TRBJ1-5 NA TRBV6-5 CASMLRNQPQHF TGTGCCAGCATGCTCAGGAATCAGCCCCAGCATTTT
TRBD2 TRBJ2-7 NA TRBV18 CASSPPSGGFSYEQYF TGTGCCAGCTCACCACCAAGCGGGGGGTTCTCCTACGAGCAGTACTTC
TRBD2 TRBJ2-1 NA TRBV14 CASRNSGGRGEQFF TGTGCCAGCAGGAACTCGGGGGGGCGAGGTGAGCAGTTCTTC
NA TRBJ2-5 NA TRBV5-1 CASSFSPSETQYF TGCGCCAGCAGCTTCAGTCCCTCCGAGACCCAGTACTTC
TRBD1 TRBJ1-2 NA TRBV5-4 CASSSRQGDKYGYTF TGTGCCAGCAGCAGCCGACAGGGGGATAAGTATGGCTACACCTTC
NA TRBJ2-1 NA TRBV13 CASSNRRAGAYNEQFF TGTGCCAGCAGCAATCGTCGGGCGGGGGCGTACAATGAGCAGTTCTTC
NA TRBJ1-1 few TRBV15 CATRRGGSDTEAFF TGTGCCACCAGACGGGGAGGGAGCGACACTGAAGCTTTCTTT
TRBD2 TRBJ2-5 NA TRBV4-2 CASSQVAGGQRETQYF TGTGCCAGCAGCCAAGTCGCGGGGGGGCAACGAGAGACCCAGTACTTC
NA TRBJ2-7 NA TRBV14 CASSQDSDISYEQYF TGTGCCAGCAGCCAAGATTCGGACATAAGCTACGAGCAGTACTTC
TRBD1 TRBJ1-1 NA TRBV18 CASSLFGTGIAGVNTEAFF TGTGCCAGCTCACTATTTGGGACAGGGATAGCCGGAGTGAACACTGAAGCTTTCTTT
NA TRBJ1-2 NA TRBV4-2 CASSQNGRPGVDGYTF TGTGCCAGCAGCCAAAACGGACGGCCGGGGGTCGATGGCTACACCTTC
TRBD1 TRBJ2-3 NA TRBV24-1 CATSVKVQGATTDTQYF TGTGCCACCAGTGTCAAGGTCCAGGGGGCGACCACAGATACGCAGTATTTT
NA TRBJ2-3 NA TRBV5-1 CASSPMGASSTDTQYF TGCGCCAGCAGCCCCATGGGGGCCTCTAGCACAGATACGCAGTATTTT
NA TRBJ2-5 NA TRBV7-7 CASSSRRGTAQETQYF TGTGCCAGCAGCTCACGACGTGGGACTGCCCAAGAGACCCAGTACTTC
TRBD1 TRBJ2-7 NA TRBV6-5 CASSLDRGSSYEQYF TGTGCCAGCAGCCTGGACAGGGGGTCCTCCTACGAGCAGTACTTC
NA TRBJ1-1 NA TRBV19 CASRRTDLNTEAFF TGTGCCAGCCGACGGACAGACTTGAACACTGAAGCTTTCTTT
NA TRBJ1-2 NA TRBV5-1 CASSQTEFYGYTF TGCGCCAGCAGCCAGACAGAGTTCTATGGCTACACCTTC
NA TRBJ2-7 NA TRBV11-1 CASSLTGNYEQYF TGTGCCAGCAGCTTAACAGGGAACTACGAGCAGTACTTC
NA TRBJ1-1 NA TRBV11-3 CASSSDSWNTEAFF TGTGCCAGCAGTTCTGACAGTTGGAACACTGAAGCTTTCTTT
NA TRBJ1-3 once TRBV25-1 CASSRSSGNTIYF TGTGCCAGCAGTAGGAGCTCTGGAAACACCATATATTTT
NA TRBJ2-1 NA TRBV7-2 CASGGFVPPYNEQFF TGTGCCAGCGGCGGGTTCGTGCCTCCCTACAATGAGCAGTTCTTC
TRBD1 TRBJ1-6 NA TRBV7-8 CASSWGQANSPLHF TGTGCCAGCAGCTGGGGACAGGCTAATTCACCCCTCCACTTT
TRBD1 TRBJ1-4 NA TRBV11-2 CASSLASGTGGGKLFF TGTGCCAGCAGCTTAGCCTCCGGGACAGGGGGCGGAAAACTGTTTTTT
NA TRBJ2-7 NA TRBV2 CASSEWTGVDYEQYF TGTGCCAGCAGTGAATGGACTGGCGTGGACTACGAGCAGTACTTC
NA TRBJ1-2 NA TRBV11-2 CASSRFGVEYGYTF TGTGCCAGCAGCCGATTCGGGGTAGAATATGGCTACACCTTC